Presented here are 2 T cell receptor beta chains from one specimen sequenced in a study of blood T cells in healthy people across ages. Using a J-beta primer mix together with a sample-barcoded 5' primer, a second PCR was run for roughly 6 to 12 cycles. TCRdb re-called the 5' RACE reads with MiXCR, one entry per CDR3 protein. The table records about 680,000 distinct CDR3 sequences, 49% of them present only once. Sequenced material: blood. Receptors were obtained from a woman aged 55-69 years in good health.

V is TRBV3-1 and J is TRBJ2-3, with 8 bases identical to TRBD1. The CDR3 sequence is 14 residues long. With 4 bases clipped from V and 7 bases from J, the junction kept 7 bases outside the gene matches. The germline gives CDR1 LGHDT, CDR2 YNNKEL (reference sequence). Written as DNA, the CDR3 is TGTGCCAGCAGCCCGACAGGGGCTTCGAATACGCAGTATTTT. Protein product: CASSPTGASNTQYF.

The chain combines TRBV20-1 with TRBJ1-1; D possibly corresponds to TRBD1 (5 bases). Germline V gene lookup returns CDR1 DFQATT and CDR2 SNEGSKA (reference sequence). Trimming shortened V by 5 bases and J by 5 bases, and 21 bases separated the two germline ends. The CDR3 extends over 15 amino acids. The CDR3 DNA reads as TGCAGTGCTCCCATACCCGACGGGGGATGGACTGAAGCTTTCTTT. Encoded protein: CSAPIPDGGWTEAFF.